One T cell receptor beta chain is described in this entry. Antigen specificity is unknown. The assay was immunoSEQ multiplex PCR, and TCRdb's table has in-frame clones only and misses some. The data contain approximately 73,000 clones, approximately 94% of them seen just once; the ten biggest clones take up 6.5% to 8%. These data originate in a study of PD-1 blockade in classical Hodgkin lymphoma. The J segment lost 2 bases and the V segment lost 4 bases, leaving 6 bases of the junction unmatched. Germline loops: CDR1 MNHNS, CDR2 SASEGT. This CDR3 has 15 amino acids. Each patient's relapse followed autologous stem cell transplantation, and brentuximab vedotin exposure varied. Findings and limits, study-wide: There was a significant rise in CD4+ TCR diversity by C4D1, with no such rise for CD8+.

The clonotype originates from a human donor with classical Hodgkin lymphoma. The specimen comprised peripheral blood mononuclear cells (PBMCs), sampled at baseline. The chain links TRBV6-1 to TRBJ2-7; the match to TRBD1 covers 9 bases. For the CDR3, the DNA is TGTGCCAGCAGTGGACAGGGGGTACCTGCCTACGAGCAGTACTTC. Translating gives CASSGQGVPAYEQYF.